The 12 T cell receptor beta chains reported below all come from one sample, sequenced in a study of shared clonotypes between healthy human individuals. Sequencing was performed with immunoSEQ multiplex PCR; in TCRdb, only in-frame clones are kept and a portion is missing. This table holds millions of clones, around 90% found once. The sample was naive CD4+ T cells sorted from blood. Regarding subset: CD45RA+ positively selected. Receptors originate from a man younger than 35 in good health.

This clone has only one observation. This sequence joins TRBV27 and TRBJ2-3, with TRBD1 matching 8 bases. The CDR3 is 16 amino acids. The V segment lost 3 bases and the J segment 1 base; nucleotides outside the gene matches: 6. CDR1 is MNHEY, CDR2 SMNVEV, per germline (reference sequence). DNA of the CDR3: TGTGCCAGCAGTTTTACGGACAGGGTGGGCACAGATACGCAGTATTTT. This gives the protein CASSFTDRVGTDTQYF.

This clone has a single count. This chain joins TRBV13 and TRBJ2-1, with TRBD2 identical over 8 bases. This CDR3 contains 14 residues. The J segment lost 10 bases and the V segment lost 7 bases, leaving 12 bases of the junction unmatched. Germline V lookup: CDR1 PRHDT, CDR2 FYEKMQ (reference sequence). CDR3 nucleotide sequence: TGTGCCAGCACCCGACGGGGGGGGTTAGAGGAGCAGTTCTTC. Amino acid sequence: CASTRRGGLEEQFF.

The V and J genes are TRBV30 and TRBJ1-5; unclear D gene. The V end lost 0 bases, the J end lost 1 base, and 16 bases lay between the germline ends. Germline CDR1 is GTSNPN and CDR2 is SVGIG (reference sequence). The length of the CDR3 is 17 residues. CDR3 coding DNA: TGTGCCTGGAGTGTATCTGGTGGAGGGCTGAGCAATCAGCCCCAGCATTTT. Translating gives CAWSVSGGGLSNQPQHF.

Only one count was recorded for this clone. The V gene is TRBV2, the J gene TRBJ1-1, with a possible D match to TRBD1 (6 bases). The V gene's germline CDR1 is SNHLY and CDR2 FYNNEI. V lost 0 bases and J lost 7, with 15 bases in between. This CDR3 has 15 residues. The CDR3 spells CASSEAPGARSEAFF. The CDR3 region has the DNA TGTGCCAGCAGTGAAGCGCCGGGGGCCCGGAGTGAAGCTTTCTTT.

With regard to this clone: Different DNA sequences within this sample yield the same CDR3. The V and J genes are TRBV29-1 and TRBJ2-7; D remains unclear. CDR3 length: 11 residues. The V end was cut by 6 bases, the J end by 0 bases, with 6 bases between. Germline V CDR1 and CDR2: SQVTM, ANQGSEA. CDR3 coding DNA: TGCAGCGTGGTCACCTCCTACGAGCAGTACTTC. Translation: CSVVTSYEQYF.

This chain uses TRBV19 with TRBJ2-5; 7 bases are a match to TRBD2. Germline values: CDR1 LNHDA, CDR2 SQIVND (reference sequence). Trimming removed 4 bases from V and 5 bases from J; junction bases left unmatched: 7. The CDR3 runs 14 residues. In DNA form, the CDR3 reads TGTGCCAGTAGTAGAGATTGGGGGGGGGAGACCCAGTACTTC. Protein: CASSRDWGGETQYF.

The rearrangement joins TRBV21-1 to TRBJ1-5; the table's TRBD1 call for D was not verified on the DNA. TRBV21-1 constitutes a pseudogene. The CDR3 has 15 amino acids. This CDR3 reads CASSKLTDSNQPQHF. In DNA, the CDR3 is TGTGCCAGCAGCAAACTGACAGATAGCAATCAGCCCCAGCATTTT.

This chain uses TRBV7-8 with TRBJ2-7; the D call may be TRBD1 or TRBD2 (5 bases each). The CDR3 spans 14 residues. V was clipped by 3 bases and J by 6 bases, with 15 bases between them. Germline CDR1 SGHVS, CDR2 FQNEAQ. The CDR3 coding sequence is TGTGCCAGCAGCTTCCTGATGGGGGAGAGCGAGCAGTACTTC. Encoded protein: CASSFLMGESEQYF.

The CDR3 spells CASRPYLDTDTQYF. The CDR3 DNA is TGTGCCAGCAGGCCTTACCTAGACACAGATACGCAGTATTTT. This rearrangement joins TRBV2 to TRBJ2-3; D is ambiguous. The CDR3 extends over 14 amino acids. V gave up 6 bases and J gave up 2 bases, with 12 bases separating them. Germline CDR1 reads SNHLY; CDR2 reads FYNNEI.

The chain is built from TRBV5-8 and TRBJ1-2, with D unclear. The V end was cut by 5 bases, the J end by 4 bases, with 21 bases between. The CDR3 length is 16 residues. Germline loops: CDR1 SGHTS, CDR2 YDEGEE. The chain's CDR3 is CASRTGRTGIGYGYTF. Written as DNA, the CDR3 is TGTGCCAGCAGAACGGGCAGGACGGGGATTGGCTATGGCTACACCTTC. The whole variable domain, filled in from reference TRBV5-8 and TRBJ1-2, reads EAGVTQSPTHLIKTRGQQATLRCSPISGHTSVYWYQQALGLGLQFLLWYDEGEERNRGNFPPRFSGRQFPNYSSELNVNALELEDSALYLCASRTGRTGIGYGYTFGSGTRLTVV.

This chain connects TRBV27 to TRBJ1-2; tentative D call: TRBD1 (5 bases). Between the trimmed V and J ends, which lost 6 bases and 4 bases, there was a span of 15 bases. In germline, CDR1 is MNHEY, CDR2 SMNVEV (reference sequence). This CDR3 comprises 14 residues. The DNA for the CDR3 is TGTGCCAGCAGCTCCACCCCGGGGGTCTATGGCTACACCTTC. Its translation is CASSSTPGVYGYTF.

The chain employs TRBV9 and TRBJ1-2; the match to TRBD1 covers 9 bases. CDR1 and CDR2 (germline): SGDLS, YYNGEE. Germline trimming cut 4 bases from V and 8 bases from J; bases unmatched to any gene: 3. This CDR3 has 12 residues. Here the CDR3 DNA reads TGTGCCAGCAGCCTCACAGGGGGCGGCTACACCTTC. Its translation: CASSLTGGGYTF.